This entry lists 8 T cell receptor beta chains sequenced from one sample in a study of human T cells and chemical hapten exposure. The study extracted total RNA from unfractionated whole blood. TCRdb itself ran the 5' RACE reads through MiXCR, one entry per CDR3 protein. The table has tens of thousands of distinct CDR3 sequences, 7.7% seen once. These receptors were collected from a male donor in good health.

The J gene is TRBJ1-2, the V gene TRBV11-2; D is unresolved. The V and J ends lost 5 bases and 3 bases respectively, with 16 bases between them. Germline V gives CDR1 SGHAT, CDR2 FQNNGV. There are 15 residues in the CDR3. CDR3 residues: CASSRDGRPDYGYTF. CDR3 DNA sequence: TGTGCCAGCAGCCGCGATGGACGCCCCGACTATGGCTACACCTTC. Using reference TRBV11-2 and TRBJ1-2 for the parts outside the CDR3, the full variable domain is EAGVAQSPRYKIIEKRQSVAFWCNPISGHATLYWYQQILGQGPKLLIQFQNNGVVDDSQLPKDRFSAERLKGVDSTLKIQPAKLEDSAVYLCASSRDGRPDYGYTFGSGTRLTVV.

This clonotype occurred many times. V is TRBV7-4 and J is TRBJ2-7; D possibly corresponds to TRBD2 (5 bases). The CDR3 length is 14 residues. V was clipped by 1 base and J by 7 bases, with 14 bases between them. CDR1 and CDR2 from the germline V gene are SGHVT and SQSDAQ. CDR3 sequence reads: CASSLDGLLREQYF. The DNA for the CDR3 is TGTGCCAGCAGCTTAGATGGACTCCTGAGGGAGCAGTACTTC.

This clonotype was found a few times. This sequence joins TRBV4-3 and TRBJ2-4, with 7 bases aligning to TRBD1. The CDR3 extends over 17 amino acids. With V trimmed by 0 bases and J by 2 bases, 7 bases remained unmatched. CDR1 and CDR2 from the germline V gene are LGHNA and YSLEER. This chain's CDR3 is CASSQDQQGLTKNIQYF. CDR3 sequence (DNA): TGCGCCAGCAGCCAAGATCAACAGGGGCTAACCAAAAACATTCAGTACTTC.

The chain recombines TRBV2 with TRBJ1-5; a possible D gene is TRBD1 (5 bases). Germline V gene sequence: CDR1 SNHLY, CDR2 FYNNEI. The CDR3 runs to 15 residues. The germline V and J ends were trimmed by 7 bases and 0 bases, with 13 bases remaining between them. The CDR3 spells CASTPWQGSNQPQHF. For the CDR3, the DNA is TGTGCCAGCACCCCATGGCAGGGTAGCAATCAGCCCCAGCATTTT.

This clonotype has only a few counts. This sequence joins TRBV24-1 and TRBJ2-1, with 13 bases fitting TRBD2. Trimming took 5 bases from V and 8 from J; bases not matched to a gene: 5. Germline V CDR1 and CDR2: KGHDR, SFDVKD. This CDR3 has 15 amino acids. The CDR3 loop is CATSGTSGRADEQFF. CDR3 in DNA: TGTGCCACCAGTGGCACTAGCGGGAGGGCAGATGAGCAGTTCTTC.

The chain links TRBV5-1 to TRBJ1-3, with D possibly TRBD1 on 5 matching bases. The CDR3 extends over 14 amino acids. Germline CDR1 and CDR2: SGHRS and YFSETQ. V dropped 3 bases and J dropped 4 bases, with 11 bases sitting between them. The CDR3 loop reads CASSSDSRGNTIYF. In nucleotides, the CDR3 is TGCGCCAGCAGCTCCGACAGCCGCGGAAACACCATATATTTT. Drawing the rest from reference TRBV5-1 and TRBJ1-3, the complete variable domain is KAGVTQTPRYLIKTRGQQVTLSCSPISGHRSVSWYQQTPGQGLQFLFEYFSETQRNKGNFPGRFSGRQFSNSRSEMNVSTLELGDSALYLCASSSDSRGNTIYFGEGSWLTVV.

This clonotype was counted a few times. The chain carries TRBV4-3 and TRBJ2-3, with D perhaps matching TRBD2 (6 bases). Germline V lookup: CDR1 LGHNA, CDR2 YSLEER. The CDR3 covers 15 residues. V gave up 4 bases and J gave up 4 bases, with 15 bases separating them. CDR3: CASSREAGSPDTQYF. CDR3 sequence (DNA): TGCGCCAGCAGCCGGGAGGCAGGGTCCCCAGATACGCAGTATTTT.

This clonotype has a count of ten or more. This chain connects TRBV6-2 or TRBV6-3 to TRBJ2-1, with D perhaps TRBD2 (7 bases). The V gene's germline CDR1 is MNHEY and CDR2 SVGEGT. The CDR3 runs 15 residues. Trimming took 2 bases from V and 7 from J, leaving 15 bases between them. The CDR3 protein is CASSYVGRGGNEQFF. CDR3 bases: TGTGCCAGCAGTTACGTGGGGAGGGGGGGGAATGAGCAGTTCTTC.